This is a list of T cell receptor beta chains from one sample in a study of cytotoxic CD8 clonotypes in ibrutinib-treated CLL. Assay used: immunoSEQ multiplex PCR; TCRdb lists only in-frame clones, some missing. This sample carries 200,000 to 250,000 clones, more than 75% of them seen once, and the ten largest clones take roughly 10%. The sample here was PBMCs, taken after 12 months of ibrutinib treatment. These receptors were obtained from a human donor with chronic lymphocytic leukemia. Both conserved end residues are part of each CDR3. Each record gives: clone size, V gene, CDR3 length, J gene, D gene, CDR3 protein, CDR3 DNA. A D gene is named only where the DNA matches it firmly. Expanded clones are given a class, and other clones once, few, many or no size at all.

-,TRBV10-1,14,TRBJ1-3,-,CASSEDISGNTIYF,TGCGCCAGCAGTGAAGACATATCTGGAAACACCATATATTTT
-,TRBV10-3,15,TRBJ2-7,-,CAISELLGALYEQYF,TGTGCCATCAGTGAGTTGTTGGGGGCGTTATACGAGCAGTACTTC
few,TRBV30,14,TRBJ1-2,-,CAWSITPSYYGYTF,TGTGCCTGGAGTATTACTCCTAGCTACTATGGCTACACCTTC
-,TRBV6-1,15,TRBJ2-7,-,CASSVQAESHYEQYF,TGTGCCAGCAGTGTCCAGGCCGAGTCACACTACGAGCAGTACTTC
-,TRBV9,15,TRBJ2-3,-,CASSVGVVPGNTQYF,TGTGCCAGCAGCGTTGGGGTTGTCCCCGGGAATACGCAGTATTTT
-,TRBV30,14,TRBJ1-5,-,CAWGPRTGFQPQHF,TGTGCCTGGGGGCCCCGCACAGGGTTCCAGCCCCAGCATTTT
-,TRBV5-1,15,TRBJ2-7,TRBD1,CASSPRTGPMGEQYF,TGCGCCAGCAGCCCCCGGACAGGTCCTATGGGCGAGCAGTACTTC
-,TRBV5-1,16,TRBJ1-4,-,CASSVTGPPTNEKLFF,TGCGCCAGCAGCGTCACCGGGCCCCCAACTAATGAAAAACTGTTTTTT
once,TRBV5-1,14,TRBJ2-7,-,CASSLAGSSYEQYF,TGCGCCAGCAGCTTGGCCGGGAGCTCCTACGAGCAGTACTTC
-,TRBV27,14,TRBJ1-5,-,CASSPASALQPQHF,TGTGCCAGCAGCCCGGCCTCGGCGCTTCAGCCCCAGCATTTT
-,TRBV7-2,13,TRBJ1-5,-,CASSFGIDQPQHF,TGTGCCAGCAGCTTCGGGATCGATCAGCCCCAGCATTTT
-,TRBV18,16,TRBJ2-5,TRBD1,CASSDGNRGILETQYF,TGTGCCAGCTCGGACGGGAACAGGGGAATTTTGGAGACCCAGTACTTC
once,TRBV13,14,TRBJ2-3,-,CASSSGRATDTQYF,TGTGCCAGCAGCTCCGGCAGGGCCACAGATACGCAGTATTTT
-,TRBV10-1,15,TRBJ2-1,-,CASTKGDSNYNEQFF,TGCGCCAGCACAAAAGGGGACTCCAATTACAATGAGCAGTTCTTC
once,TRBV7-3,14,TRBJ2-5,TRBD1,CASSLDRGPETQYF,TGTGCCAGCAGCCTGGACAGGGGGCCGGAGACCCAGTACTTC
-,TRBV2,13,TRBJ2-2,TRBD2,CASAGVFTGELFF,TGTGCCAGCGCGGGGGTATTTACCGGGGAGCTGTTTTTT
-,TRBV7-8,17,TRBJ1-2,TRBD1,CASSLATGGRWGYGYTF,TGTGCCAGCAGCTTAGCGACAGGGGGCAGGTGGGGCTATGGCTACACCTTC
-,TRBV27,16,TRBJ1-5,-,CASSTGIPVSNQPQHF,TGTGCCAGCAGCACAGGCATTCCTGTCAGCAATCAGCCCCAGCATTTT